A single T cell receptor beta chain is shown here with its context. The antigen is unknown. The data are from a study of shared clonotypes between healthy human individuals. The study, taken as a whole, reports: Relative to clonotypes present in all four donors, those not shared had lower generation probabilities. Naive subsets usually exceeded memory subsets in estimated richness.

Produced via immunoSEQ multiplex PCR; TCRdb's table is partial and in-frame only. Altogether roughly 220,000 clones are present, about 65% being singletons, with the ten largest covering around 10%. The CDR3 loop spans 15 amino acids. The V gene's germline CDR1 is SGHRS and CDR2 YFSETQ. V was clipped by 3 bases and J by 2 bases, with 14 bases between them. The receptor comes from a man aged 30 to 39 in good health. The chain recombines TRBV5-1 with TRBJ1-1; D not resolved. The sequenced sample consisted of memory CD4+ T cells sorted from blood. Regarding subset: CD45RA-negative fraction. The CDR3 DNA sequence: TGCGCCAGCAGCTATATGTCCGAGGGCAACACTGAAGCTTTCTTT. Encoded protein: CASSYMSEGNTEAFF.